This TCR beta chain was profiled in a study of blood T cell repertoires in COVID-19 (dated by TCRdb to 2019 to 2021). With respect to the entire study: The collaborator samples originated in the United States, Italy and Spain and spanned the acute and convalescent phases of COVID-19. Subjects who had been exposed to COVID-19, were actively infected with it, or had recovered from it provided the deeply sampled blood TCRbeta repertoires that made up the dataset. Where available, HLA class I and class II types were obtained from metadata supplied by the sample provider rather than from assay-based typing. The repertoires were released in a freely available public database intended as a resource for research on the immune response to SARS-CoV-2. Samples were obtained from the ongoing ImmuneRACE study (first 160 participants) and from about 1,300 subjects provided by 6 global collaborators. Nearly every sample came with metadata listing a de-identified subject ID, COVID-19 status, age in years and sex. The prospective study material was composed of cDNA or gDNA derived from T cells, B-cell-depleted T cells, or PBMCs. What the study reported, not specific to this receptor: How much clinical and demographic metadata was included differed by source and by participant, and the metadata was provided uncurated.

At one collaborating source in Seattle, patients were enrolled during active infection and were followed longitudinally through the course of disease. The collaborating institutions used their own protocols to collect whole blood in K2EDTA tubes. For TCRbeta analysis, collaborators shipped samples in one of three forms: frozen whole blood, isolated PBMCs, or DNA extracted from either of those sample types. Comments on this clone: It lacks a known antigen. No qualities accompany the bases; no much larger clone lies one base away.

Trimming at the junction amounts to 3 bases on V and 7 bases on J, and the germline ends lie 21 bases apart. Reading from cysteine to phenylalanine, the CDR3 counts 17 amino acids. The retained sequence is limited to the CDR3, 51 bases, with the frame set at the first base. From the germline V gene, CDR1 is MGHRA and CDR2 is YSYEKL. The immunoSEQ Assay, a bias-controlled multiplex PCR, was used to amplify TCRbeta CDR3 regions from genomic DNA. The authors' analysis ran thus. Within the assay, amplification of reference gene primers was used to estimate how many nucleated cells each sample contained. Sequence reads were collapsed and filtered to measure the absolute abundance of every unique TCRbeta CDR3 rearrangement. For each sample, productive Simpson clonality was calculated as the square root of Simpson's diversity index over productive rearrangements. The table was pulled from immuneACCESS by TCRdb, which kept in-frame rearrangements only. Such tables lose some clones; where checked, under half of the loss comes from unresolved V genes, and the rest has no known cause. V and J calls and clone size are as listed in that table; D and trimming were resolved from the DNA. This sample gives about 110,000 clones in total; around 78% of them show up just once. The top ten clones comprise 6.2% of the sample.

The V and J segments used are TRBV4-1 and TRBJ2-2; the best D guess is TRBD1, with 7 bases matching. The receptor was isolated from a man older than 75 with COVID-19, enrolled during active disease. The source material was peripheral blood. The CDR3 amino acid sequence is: CASSQRGGDRENGELFF. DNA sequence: TGCGCCAGCAGCCAGAGGGGAGGCGACAGGGAGAACGGGGAGCTGTTTTTT.